These 14 T cell receptor beta chains were all obtained from the same sample, sequenced in a study of shared clonotypes between healthy human individuals. Assay used: immunoSEQ multiplex PCR; TCRdb lists only in-frame clones, some missing. The data hold roughly 2.2 million clones, with 85% to 95% observed a single time. Sequencing used naive CD4+ T cells from PBMCs. Subset in this sample: CD45RA+ positively selected. These receptors were obtained from a man aged 18 to 29 in good health. Some clones in this sample may be carry-over from other donors' samples.

This clone showed up just once. This chain connects TRBV2 to TRBJ2-2; a weak D match, TRBD1 (6 bases). Germline V gene sequence: CDR1 SNHLY, CDR2 FYNNEI. The germline V and J ends were trimmed by 6 bases and 6 bases, with 20 bases remaining between them. The CDR3 spans 16 residues. The CDR3 region is CASSLLTGVWAGELFF. The CDR3, as DNA: TGTGCCAGCAGCCTACTGACAGGCGTCTGGGCCGGGGAGCTGTTTTTT.

The chain uses TRBV25-1 and TRBJ1-1; TRBD1 matches 10 bases. The trim removed 5 bases at V and 0 bases at J, leaving 9 bases unmatched. Per germline, CDR1 MGHDK and CDR2 SYGVNS. This CDR3 region has 17 residues. CDR3 residues: CASSPAKGQGMNTEAFF. CDR3 nucleotide sequence: TGTGCCAGCAGTCCGGCCAAGGGACAGGGGATGAACACTGAAGCTTTCTTT. The full variable domain, completed using reference TRBV25-1 and TRBJ1-1, is EADIYQTPRYLVIGTGKKITLECSQTMGHDKMYWYQQDPGMELHLIHYSYGVNSTEKGDLSSESTVSRIRTEHFPLTLESARPSHTSQYLCASSPAKGQGMNTEAFFGQGTRLTVV.

On this clone: Other DNA sequences in the sample encode the same CDR3. The chain combines TRBV7-3 with TRBJ2-6, with D perhaps TRBD1 (6 bases). The V end lost 3 bases, the J end lost 0 bases, and 6 bases lay between the germline ends. The CDR3 length is 15 residues. Germline V gene sequence: CDR1 SGHTA, CDR2 FQGTGA. CDR3 loop: CASSLGASGANVLTF. In nucleotides, the CDR3 is TGTGCCAGCAGCTTGGGGGCCTCTGGGGCCAACGTCCTGACTTTC.

The chain joins TRBV11-3 to TRBJ2-5; D might be TRBD2 (5 bases). V shed 6 bases and J shed 4 bases, with 9 bases lying between them. The CDR3 runs 12 residues. Germline V gene lookup returns CDR1 SGHNT and CDR2 YENEEA. The CDR3 DNA sequence: TGTGCCAGCAGGGGGAGAACAGAGACCCAGTACTTC. Protein product: CASRGRTETQYF.

The rearrangement uses TRBV6-5 and TRBJ2-7; D could derive from TRBD1 or TRBD2 (5 bases each). Trimming pared 6 bases from V and 0 bases from J, leaving 15 bases between. The CDR3 is 15 amino acids. Germline CDR1 and CDR2: MNHEY and SVGAGI. CDR3 nucleotide sequence: TGTGCCAGCAGCCTTAGGGACGGAAGCTCCTACGAGCAGTACTTC. It yields the protein CASSLRDGSSYEQYF.

This clone was seen once. The chain carries TRBV10-3 and TRBJ1-1, with D unresolved. V was cut by 8 bases and J by 0 bases, with 4 bases left in between. Germline CDR1 is ENHRY and CDR2 is SYGVKD. CDR3 length: 11 residues. The CDR3 here is CAISMNTEAFF. The CDR3 DNA is TGTGCCATCTCTATGAACACTGAAGCTTTCTTT.

This chain uses TRBV10-3 with TRBJ1-1, with D uncertain. The CDR3 has 13 residues. Trimming took off 3 bases at V and 1 base at J, with 6 bases between the two ends. Germline V gene data show CDR1 as ENHRY and CDR2 as SYGVKD. The CDR3 reads CAISDPPNTEAFF. The CDR3 DNA follows: TGTGCCATCAGTGACCCCCCGAACACTGAAGCTTTCTTT.

The chain recombines TRBV28 with TRBJ2-3; 8 bases line up with TRBD2. The germline V gene has CDR1 MDHEN and CDR2 SYDVKM. The CDR3 has 17 residues. V lost 5 bases, J lost 2 bases, and 12 bases stayed unmatched. The CDR3 region is CASSAPGTRGFTDTQYF. In nucleotides, the CDR3 is TGTGCCAGCAGTGCCCCCGGGACTAGGGGTTTCACAGATACGCAGTATTTT.

This clone was found once. This sequence joins TRBV11-3 and TRBJ2-3; perhaps D is TRBD1 or TRBD2 (5 bases each). V shed 5 bases and J shed 11 bases, with 17 bases lying between them. The CDR3 loop spans 13 amino acids. Per germline, CDR1 SGHNT and CDR2 YENEEA. CDR3 nucleotides: TGTGCCAGCAGCGTTAAGGGACCCCCGGTGCAGTATTTT. Protein sequence: CASSVKGPPVQYF. Full variable domain (remainder filled in from reference TRBV11-3 and TRBJ2-3): EAGVVQSPRYKIIEKKQPVAFWCNPISGHNTLYWYLQNLGQGPELLIRYENEEAVDDSQLPKDRFSAERLKGVDSTLKIQPAELGDSAVYLCASSVKGPPVQYFGPGTRLTVL.

Worth noting for this clone: Distinct nucleotide sequences in the sample also encode this CDR3. The rearrangement uses TRBV7-9 and TRBJ1-2; 8 bases line up with TRBD1. Unmatched junction bases numbered 4, after V lost 5 bases and J lost 2 bases. The germline CDR1 and CDR2 sequences are SEHNR and FQNEAQ (reference sequence). The CDR3 is made up of 14 amino acids. CDR3 in amino acids: CASSPRQGNYGYTF. CDR3 coding DNA: TGTGCCAGCAGCCCGCGACAGGGGAACTATGGCTACACCTTC.

CDR3 nucleotides: TGTGCCAGCAGCCTTAGGGGTGGGAACGAGCAGTACTTC. Protein: CASSLRGGNEQYF. V gene TRBV11-3 combines with J gene TRBJ2-7; possibly TRBD1 for D (5 bases). Germline lookup yields CDR1 SGHNT and CDR2 YENEEA. V was clipped by 5 bases and J by 5 bases, with 13 bases between them. The CDR3 has 13 amino acids.

The chain couples TRBV5-1 to TRBJ2-2; D is possibly TRBD2 (7 bases). CDR3 length equals 17 residues. Germline V CDR1 and CDR2: SGHRS, YFSETQ. V gave up 6 bases and J gave up 1 base, with 19 bases separating them. The CDR3 nucleotides read TGCGCCAGCAACTTTCTACCAGCGGGACAGAACACCGGGGAGCTGTTTTTT. This gives the protein CASNFLPAGQNTGELFF.

Concerning this clone itself: The same CDR3 can be traced to other DNA sequences in this sample. The CDR3 protein is CASSPQGAYEQYF. CDR3 coding DNA: TGTGCCAGCTCACCGCAAGGGGCCTACGAGCAGTACTTC. This chain joins TRBV18 and TRBJ2-7; D may be TRBD1 (5 bases). Germline assignment: CDR1 KGHSH and CDR2 LQKENI. This CDR3 has 13 amino acids. The ends were cut back, 3 bases at V and 2 bases at J, with 8 bases in the middle. Based on the CDR3 plus reference TRBV18 and TRBJ2-7, the full variable domain is NAGVMQNPRHLVRRRGQEARLRCSPMKGHSHVYWYRQLPEEGLKFMVYLQKENIIDESGMPKERFSAEFPKEGPSILRIQQVVRGDSAAYFCASSPQGAYEQYFGPGTRLTVT.

In regard to this clone: This CDR3 is also generated by other DNA sequences in the sample. This chain joins TRBV7-3 and TRBJ2-3; D tentatively fits TRBD1 or TRBD2 (6 bases each). The CDR3 loop spans 14 amino acids. Germline V gene lookup returns CDR1 SGHTA and CDR2 FQGTGA. Between the trimmed V and J ends, which lost 3 bases and 3 bases, there was a span of 10 bases. The CDR3 region is CASSFGGGTDTQYF. The CDR3 bases are TGTGCCAGCAGCTTCGGGGGCGGGACAGATACGCAGTATTTT.